This T cell receptor beta chain was identified during a study of blood T cell repertoires in COVID-19 (dated by TCRdb to about 2020). For the wider study: Samples covering the acute and convalescent phases of COVID-19 were provided by collaborators in the United States, Italy and Spain. Deeply sampled blood TCRbeta repertoires from subjects exposed to, actively infected with, or recovered from COVID-19 were included in the dataset. The repertoires were released in a freely available public database intended as a resource for research on the immune response to SARS-CoV-2. The material from the prospective study consisted of cDNA or gDNA derived from T cells, B-cell-depleted T cells, or PBMCs. A de-identified subject ID, COVID-19 status, age in years and sex were almost always included in the sample metadata. Samples came from the ongoing ImmuneRACE study (first 160 participants) plus 1,254 subjects from 6 global collaborators. Where HLA class I and class II types were available, the types were taken from metadata supplied by the sample provider, not from assay-based typing.

Whole blood was collected in K2EDTA tubes by collaborating institutions according to the institutions' own protocols. For TCRbeta analysis, collaborator samples were shipped as frozen whole blood, as isolated PBMCs, or as DNA extracted from either sample type. On the study overall, not on this receptor specifically: The amount of clinical and demographic metadata varied by source and participant and was provided uncurated.

Including cysteine and phenylalanine, the CDR3 has 15 amino acids. The entry retains the CDR3 DNA only, 45 bases that are in frame from base 1. The germline V gene provides CDR1 SGDLS and CDR2 YYNGEE. Ends trimmed: V by 4 bases, J by 4 bases; bases unmatched to a gene: 6. To note about this clone: The antigen it binds to is not known. Base quality data are lacking; no much larger clone is found one base away.

TCRbeta CDR3 regions were amplified from genomic DNA by means of the immunoSEQ Assay, a bias-controlled multiplex PCR. The study's processing was this. The number of nucleated cells in each sample was estimated from the amplification of reference gene primers within the assay. To quantify the absolute abundance of each unique TCRbeta CDR3 rearrangement, sequence reads were collapsed and filtered. For each sample, productive Simpson clonality was calculated as the square root of Simpson's diversity index over productive rearrangements. Entries here come from immuneACCESS through TCRdb and include only in-frame sequences with V and J called. Some clones fail to appear in such tables; in the studies checked, an unresolved V gene covers under half of the shortfall, and the cause of the remainder is unknown. V and J calls and clone size are copied from that table; D and trimming were computed from the DNA. Recorded for this sample are around 98,000 clones; about 88% of them occurred a single time. The ten largest clones represent 15% to 20% of the sample.

The clonotype originates from a woman aged 55-70 years with acute or convalescent COVID-19. The source material was peripheral blood. Here the chain combines TRBV9 and TRBJ2-2; TRBD1 agrees with 8 junctional bases. This receptor carries the CDR3 CASSIRGQSTGELFF. The DNA reads TGTGCCAGCAGCATCAGGGGGCAGAGCACCGGGGAGCTGTTTTTT.